This T cell receptor beta chain was recovered during a study of blood T cell repertoires in COVID-19. Across the study: The cDNA or gDNA used as material had been derived from T cells, B-cell-depleted T cells, or PBMCs.

V shed 0 bases and J 5 bases; nucleotides not matched to a gene: 13. CDR1 and CDR2 (germline): LNHNV, YYDKDF (reference sequence). This CDR3 has 19 residues. Original data processing: Reference gene primers were amplified, and this amplification served to estimate nucleated cell counts. Sequenced by immunoSEQ multiplex PCR; TCRdb stores in-frame clones only, minus some. V, J and clone size reflect that table, while D and trimming were determined from the DNA. The sample gives roughly 270,000 clones, 85% of which show up once; 5.1% is in the top ten. The material sequenced was peripheral blood. This TCR was sampled from a middle-aged man with active or convalescent COVID-19. This sequence joins TRBV15 and TRBJ2-5, with 12 bases fitting TRBD2. CDR3 residues: CATSRDKGSTSGSDETQYF. The DNA of the CDR3 is TGTGCCACCAGCAGAGATAAGGGCTCGACTAGCGGGAGCGATGAGACCCAGTACTTC.